What follows are 5 T cell receptor beta chains derived from one specimen sequenced in a study of T cell repertoires in cytomegalovirus infection. TCRdb redid the calling of the reads with MiXCR, one entry per CDR3 protein. The sample records some 900,000 distinct CDR3 sequences, 32% being singletons. For these receptors, no antigen is known. Sequenced material: cultured CD8+ T cells from PBMCs, taken from culture after CMV antigen stimulation. These receptors originate from a human donor in good health (CMV status not recorded). Some clones in this sample may be carry-over from other donors' samples.

This clonotype came up a few times. The chain has TRBV27 and TRBJ2-5; TRBD1 matches at 10 bases. Germline V lookup: CDR1 MNHEY, CDR2 SMNVEV (reference sequence). V shed 5 bases and J 5 bases; nucleotides not matched to a gene: 11. This CDR3 comprises 16 residues. The CDR3 spells CASSPRDRGLWETQYF. The CDR3 DNA sequence: TGTGCCAGCAGTCCACGCGACAGGGGGCTTTGGGAGACCCAGTACTTC.

This clonotype has ten or more counts. The J gene is TRBJ1-1, the V gene TRBV7-9; D is undetermined. The germline CDR1 and CDR2 sequences are SEHNR and FQNEAQ (reference sequence). V was cut by 4 bases and J by 4 bases, with 13 bases left in between. This CDR3 has 14 residues. The CDR3 here is CASSSPDWGTEAFF. The CDR3 DNA reads as TGTGCCAGCAGCTCCCCGGACTGGGGCACTGAAGCTTTCTTT.

This clonotype has a single count. The chain combines TRBV19 with TRBJ2-2; unclear D gene. Trimming left V 5 bases short and J 4 bases short, with 11 bases between. Germline CDR1 is LNHDA and CDR2 is SQIVND (reference sequence). This CDR3 has 14 residues. CDR3 nucleotide sequence: TGTGCCAGTAGTTTCCGGGCCCTCACCGGGGAGCTGTTTTTT. Amino acid sequence: CASSFRALTGELFF.

This clonotype was observed a few times. The chain links TRBV15 to TRBJ1-6; the D is unclear. Germline V gene sequence: CDR1 LNHNV, CDR2 YYDKDF (reference sequence). CDR3 length: 17 residues. Trimming shortened V by 0 bases and J by 5 bases, and 14 bases separated the two germline ends. Here the CDR3 reads CATSRDRWDRNNSPLHF. Here the CDR3 DNA reads TGTGCCACCAGCAGAGATCGGTGGGATCGGAATAATTCACCCCTCCACTTT.

This chain uses TRBV6-1 with TRBJ2-3, with TRBD2 as a possible D gene (6 bases). Germline V CDR1 and CDR2: MNHNS, SASEGT. Trimming stripped 6 bases from V and 6 bases from J, with 13 bases between. The length of the CDR3 is 13 residues. The CDR3 coding sequence is TGTGCCAGCAGGGGACTCCCGAAGGATACGCAGTATTTT. This encodes CASRGLPKDTQYF.